This TCR beta chain was captured in a study of T cell changes during pregnancy in multiple sclerosis. This CDR3 region has 14 residues. Germline values: CDR1 MRHNA, CDR2 SNTAGT. The V gene lost 3 bases and the J gene lost 0 bases, with 9 bases spanning the gap. TCRdb's table, derived via immunoSEQ multiplex PCR, lists solely in-frame clones and lacks some. The sample has more than 25,000 clones, about 91% seen once; the top ten hold about 6.4%. This chain uses TRBV6-4 with TRBJ2-7, with a possible D match to TRBD2 (5 bases). The receptor was isolated from a female donor with multiple sclerosis, enrolled in a pregnancy study. This sample comprised CD8+ T cells from peripheral blood mononuclear cells, obtained after pregnancy. CDR3 amino acids: CASSEGETSYEQYF. Written as DNA, the CDR3 is TGTGCCAGCAGTGAGGGAGAGACCTCCTACGAGCAGTACTTC.